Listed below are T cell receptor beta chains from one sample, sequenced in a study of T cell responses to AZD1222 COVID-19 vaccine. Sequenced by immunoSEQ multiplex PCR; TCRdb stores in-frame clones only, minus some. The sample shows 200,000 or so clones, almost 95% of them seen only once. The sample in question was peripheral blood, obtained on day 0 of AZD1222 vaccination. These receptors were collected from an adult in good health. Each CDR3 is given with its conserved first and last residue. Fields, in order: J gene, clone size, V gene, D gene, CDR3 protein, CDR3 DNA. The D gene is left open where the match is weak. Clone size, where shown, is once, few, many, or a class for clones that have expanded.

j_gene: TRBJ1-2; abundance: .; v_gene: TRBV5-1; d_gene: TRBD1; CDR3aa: CASSGKGADGGYTF; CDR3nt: TGCGCCAGCAGCGGTAAGGGGGCGGACGGTGGCTACACCTTC
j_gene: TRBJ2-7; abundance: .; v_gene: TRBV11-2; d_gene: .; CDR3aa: CASSPRGPGDEQYF; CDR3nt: TGTGCCAGCAGCCCTCGCGGACCCGGGGACGAGCAGTACTTC
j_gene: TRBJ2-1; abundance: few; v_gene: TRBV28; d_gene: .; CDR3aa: CASRGPYNEQFF; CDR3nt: TGTGCCAGCAGGGGGCCGTACAATGAGCAGTTCTTC
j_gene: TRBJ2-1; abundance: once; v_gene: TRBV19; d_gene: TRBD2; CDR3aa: CASRRTSGGPLDEQFF; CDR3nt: TGTGCCAGTAGGAGGACTAGCGGAGGGCCCCTGGATGAGCAGTTCTTC
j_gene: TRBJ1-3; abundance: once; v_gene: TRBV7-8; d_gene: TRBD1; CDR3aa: CASHGTVAGNTIYF; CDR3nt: TGTGCCAGCCACGGGACAGTCGCTGGAAACACCATATATTTT
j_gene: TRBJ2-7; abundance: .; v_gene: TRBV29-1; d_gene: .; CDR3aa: CSVEDGLKLGHRTPLDEQYF; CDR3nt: TGCAGCGTTGAAGATGGCCTTAAATTGGGACACCGGACCCCTCTCGACGAGCAGTACTTC
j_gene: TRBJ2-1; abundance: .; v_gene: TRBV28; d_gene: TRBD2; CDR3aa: CASSLGLAGAPHEQFF; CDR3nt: TGTGCCAGCAGTTTGGGACTAGCGGGAGCCCCCCATGAGCAGTTCTTC
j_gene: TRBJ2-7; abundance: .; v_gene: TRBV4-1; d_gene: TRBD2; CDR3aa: CASSGAGDRYEQYF; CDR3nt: TGCGCCAGCAGTGGAGCGGGAGACCGCTACGAGCAGTACTTC
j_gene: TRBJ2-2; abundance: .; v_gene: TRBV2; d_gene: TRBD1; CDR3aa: CASSVIGGLNTGELFF; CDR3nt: TGTGCCAGCAGTGTAATAGGGGGCTTAAACACCGGGGAGCTGTTTTTT
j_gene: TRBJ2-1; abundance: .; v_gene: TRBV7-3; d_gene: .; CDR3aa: CASSFQGSPNNEQFF; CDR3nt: TGTGCCAGCAGCTTCCAGGGTTCGCCAAACAATGAGCAGTTCTTC
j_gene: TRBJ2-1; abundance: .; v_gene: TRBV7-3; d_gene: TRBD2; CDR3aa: CASSSLAGGPYNEQFF; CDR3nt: TGTGCCAGCAGCTCCCTAGCGGGAGGGCCTTACAATGAGCAGTTCTTC
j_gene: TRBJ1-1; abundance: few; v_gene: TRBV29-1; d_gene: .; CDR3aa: CSVVGDSRAEAFF; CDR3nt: TGCAGCGTTGTTGGTGACAGTCGGGCTGAAGCTTTCTTT
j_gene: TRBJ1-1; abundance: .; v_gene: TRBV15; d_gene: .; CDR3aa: CATSYDWRGHNTEAFF; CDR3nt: TGTGCCACCAGCTACGACTGGCGGGGCCATAACACTGAAGCTTTCTTT
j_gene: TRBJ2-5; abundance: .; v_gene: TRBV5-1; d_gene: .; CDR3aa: CASSRTGLETQYF; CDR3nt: TGCGCCAGCAGCCGAACAGGTCTCGAGACCCAGTACTTC
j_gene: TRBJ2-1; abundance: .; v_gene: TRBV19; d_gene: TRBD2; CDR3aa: CASKGLAGGQSYNEQFF; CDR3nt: TGTGCCAGCAAGGGACTAGCGGGAGGGCAGTCCTACAATGAGCAGTTCTTC